This record looks at one TCR beta chain sequence and its context. Its antigen is not known. Primers included in the PCR were 60 Vbeta and 13 Jbeta primers. Clones were read by immunoSEQ multiplex PCR, and TCRdb kept only the in-frame ones, dropping some. The top ten hold roughly 2.5% of the sample, which has approximately 240,000 clones, just over 75% seen once. The data belong to a study of cytomegalovirus exposure and HLA in healthy donors. About the study: Earlier work reported around 110 million unique TCR beta sequences from about 180 million T cells.

Study-level points and caveats: TCR beta sequences reportedly predicted most subjects' HLA-A and HLA-B alleles accurately. Only CMV serostatus was available as immune exposure information.

This CDR3 has 15 residues. CDR1 and CDR2 (germline): SGHDT, YYEEEE. Unmatched junction bases numbered 6, after V lost 0 bases and J lost 11 bases. The chain has TRBV5-6 and TRBJ1-6, with 9 bases matching TRBD1. Sequencing was carried out using PBMCs. The TCR comes from a woman aged 60-75 years in good health and CMV-seropositive. CDR3 in DNA: TGTGCCAGCAGCTTGGTCTCACAGGGGGCGACACCCCTCCACTTT. Translating it yields CASSLVSQGATPLHF. The variable domain in full, with the rest retrieved from reference TRBV5-6 and TRBJ1-6, is DAGVTQSPTHLIKTRGQQVTLRCSPKSGHDTVSWYQQALGQGPQFIFQYYEEEERQRGNFPDRFSGHQFPNYSSELNVNALLLGDSALYLCASSLVSQGATPLHFGNGTRLTVT.